The source of this T cell receptor beta chain is a study of PD-1 blockade in classical Hodgkin lymphoma. Findings and caveats of the study: Newly diagnosed patients had baseline TCR diversity that was reportedly lower than that of healthy donors.

The junction had 9 bases not matched to a gene; V was cut back by 3 bases and J by 5 bases. Germline V gene data show CDR1 as SGHRS and CDR2 as YFSETQ. This CDR3 contains 15 residues. The protocol was immunoSEQ multiplex PCR, while the TCRdb copy is restricted to in-frame clones and leaves out a portion. The sample lists 20,000 to 25,000 clones, roughly nine tenths occurring once. Regarding this clone: The antigen remains undetermined.

This sample's time point: newly diagnosed, previously untreated cHL patient sample. Researchers used magnetic negative selection to pull out pure CD4+ T cells from thawed PBMCs. Newly diagnosed, untreated classical Hodgkin lymphoma PBMCs provided comparison. The receptor was isolated from a human donor with classical Hodgkin lymphoma. This chain connects TRBV5-1 to TRBJ1-1, with 8 bases that match TRBD1. Material for sequencing was CD4+ T cells from blood. CDR3 sequence: CASSSRQGARTEAFF. The CDR3 DNA reads as TGCGCCAGCAGCTCCAGGCAGGGGGCGCGAACTGAAGCTTTCTTT.